The 25 T cell receptor beta chains listed next were all sequenced from one sample in a study of blood T cells in healthy people across ages. Primers used in a second PCR of roughly 6 to 12 cycles were a sample-barcoded 5' primer and a J-beta primer mix. TCRdb passed the 5' RACE reads through MiXCR, listing each CDR3 protein once. The table shows fewer than 750,000 distinct CDR3 sequences, with roughly 43% occurring only once. Sequencing was performed on blood. Every receptor here comes from a man aged 80 or over in good health.

The chain recombines TRBV7-2 with TRBJ1-2; TRBD1 agrees at 7 bases. The germline V gene has CDR1 SGHTA and CDR2 FQGNSA. The CDR3 has 15 amino acids. The V gene end was trimmed by 2 bases and the J gene end by 6 bases; junction bases not matched to a gene: 9. The CDR3 reads CASSLNRQGSDGYTF. CDR3 nucleotide sequence: TGTGCCAGCAGCTTAAATCGACAGGGTAGCGATGGCTACACCTTC. Using reference TRBV7-2 and TRBJ1-2 for the parts outside the CDR3, the full variable domain is GAGVSQSPSNKVTEKGKDVELRCDPISGHTALYWYRQSLGQGLEFLIYFQGNSAPDKSGLPSDRFSAERTGGSVSTLTIQRTQQEDSAVYLCASSLNRQGSDGYTFGSGTRLTVV.

This clonotype came up a few times. The chain combines TRBV9 with TRBJ2-7; D tentatively fits TRBD1 or TRBD2 (6 bases each). The CDR3 is 13 residues long. CDR1 SGDLS and CDR2 YYNGEE come from the germline V gene. The germline V and J ends were trimmed by 0 bases and 7 bases, with 11 bases remaining between them. CDR3 region: CASSVGGGGEQYF. CDR3 sequence (DNA): TGTGCCAGCAGCGTAGGAGGAGGGGGAGAGCAGTACTTC.

The rearrangement uses TRBV7-8 and TRBJ2-1; D not certain. Germline CDR1 SGHVS, CDR2 FQNEAQ. V lost 4 bases, J lost 4 bases, and 29 bases lay in between. This CDR3 has 20 residues. CDR3 amino acids: CASSSPIGGRRIRGYNEQFF. The CDR3 DNA sequence: TGTGCCAGCAGCTCACCAATCGGTGGCAGGCGGATACGCGGATACAATGAGCAGTTCTTC.

A note on this clonotype: A read error may be the cause here, since a much bigger clone is one base away. This chain joins TRBV6-6 and TRBJ2-7; 7 bases line up with TRBD1. The CDR3 runs 13 residues. V shed 9 bases, J shed 0 bases, and the junction held 5 bases outside the gene matches. CDR1 and CDR2 from the germline V gene are MNHNY and SVGAGI (reference sequence). The CDR3 DNA follows: TGTGCCAGTGCAGGACAGGCCTCCTACGAGCAGTACTTC. It encodes CASAGQASYEQYF.

This clonotype has just a few counts. Compared with germline, one end of the junction differs, possibly owing to a read error. The J gene is TRBJ2-6, the V gene TRBV20-1; tentative D call: TRBD1 (6 bases). Looked up from germline, CDR1 is DFQATT and CDR2 is SNEGSKA (reference sequence). There are 15 residues in the CDR3. This chain's CDR3 is CSAKGQHSGANALTF. In DNA, the CDR3 is TGCAGTGCTAAGGGACAACACTCTGGGGCTAACGCCCTGACTTTC.

J is TRBJ2-3 and V is TRBV6-6; D remains ambiguous. The CDR3 has 15 residues. Trimming pared 7 bases from V and 8 bases from J, leaving 22 bases between. In germline, CDR1 is MNHNY, CDR2 SVGAGI (reference sequence). This CDR3 is CASTQQSLRHATQYF. The CDR3 coding sequence is TGTGCCAGCACCCAACAGTCTCTTAGGCACGCTACGCAGTATTTT.

J is TRBJ1-1 and V is TRBV25-1, with D unclear. This CDR3 has 14 residues. Germline CDR1 and CDR2: MGHDK and SYGVNS. Trimming stripped 0 bases from V and 4 bases from J, with 9 bases between. CDR3 protein: CASSEYGEGTEAFF. Written as DNA, the CDR3 is TGTGCCAGCAGTGAATATGGGGAAGGCACTGAAGCTTTCTTT.

The chain joins TRBV12-3 or TRBV12-4 to TRBJ2-5; D unclear. Judging by the DNA end, TRBJ2-7 fits better; the J call may be wrong. The CDR3 loop spans 14 amino acids. This CDR3 reads CASSLSTVIHEQYF. The CDR3 nucleotides are TGTGCCAGCAGTTTATCTACAGTTATCCACGAGCAGTACTTC.

J is TRBJ1-2 and V is TRBV20-1, with 7 positions matching TRBD1. This CDR3 comprises 15 residues. The ends lost 2 bases at V and 3 bases at J; junction bases unmatched: 9. Germline lookup yields CDR1 DFQATT and CDR2 SNEGSKA (reference sequence). The CDR3 here is CSARYYQGGYYGYTF. CDR3 sequence (DNA): TGCAGTGCTAGATACTACCAAGGGGGCTACTATGGCTACACCTTC.

The chain recombines TRBV6-1 with TRBJ2-5; 13 nucleotides line up with TRBD2. J lost 2 bases, V lost 5 bases, and 11 bases had no gene match. Germline V gene sequence: CDR1 MNHNS, CDR2 SASEGT. This CDR3 has 18 residues. CDR3 sequence: CASSPRLAGGPGQETQYF. The CDR3 DNA reads TGTGCCAGCAGTCCCCGACTAGCGGGAGGTCCGGGGCAAGAGACCCAGTACTTC.

This chain joins TRBV25-1 and TRBJ1-4; no firm D call. The V end was cut by 5 bases, the J end by 4 bases, with 5 bases between. Germline assignment: CDR1 MGHDK and CDR2 SYGVNS. The CDR3 covers 12 residues. The CDR3, as DNA: TGTGCCAGCAGTTCGGTTAATGAAAAACTGTTTTTT. Translation: CASSSVNEKLFF.

The chain combines TRBV6-5 with TRBJ2-3; possible D gene TRBD2, 6 bases. Germline V CDR1 and CDR2: MNHEY, SVGAGI. The V gene lost 6 bases and the J gene lost 3 bases, with 16 bases spanning the gap. This CDR3 has 15 residues. The CDR3 protein is CASSRDSRGTDTQYF. In DNA, the CDR3 is TGTGCCAGCAGCCGTGATAGCCGGGGGACAGATACGCAGTATTTT.

V and J are TRBV2 and TRBJ2-5, with 8 bases fitting TRBD1. TRBJ2-7 explains the end of the DNA better; the J call may be wrong. CDR1 is SNHLY and CDR2 is FYNNEI in the germline V gene. This CDR3 comprises 14 residues. The chain's CDR3 is CASRHRGDHYEQYF. The CDR3 DNA reads TGTGCCAGCAGACACAGGGGGGATCACTACGAGCAGTACTTC.

The chain carries TRBV20-1 and TRBJ2-1; 8 nucleotides align to TRBD1. This CDR3 is 14 amino acids long. The trim removed 8 bases at V and 7 bases at J, leaving 13 bases unmatched. Germline-derived CDR1 and CDR2 are DFQATT and SNEGSKA (reference sequence). CDR3 DNA sequence: TGCAGTCCCACAGGGGGGATCGAGGAAAATGAGCAGTTCTTC. Translated, it gives CSPTGGIEENEQFF.

A few counts support this clonotype. Compared with germline, one end of the junction differs, possibly owing to a read error. The rearrangement joins TRBV29-1 to TRBJ2-7; D may match TRBD1 or TRBD2 (5 bases each). This CDR3 has 15 amino acids. Germline CDR1 and CDR2: SQVTM and ANQGSEA. The CDR3 DNA sequence: TGCAGCGTTGAGGTCCCGGGACGGTACTCCTACAAGCAGTACTTC. Translating gives CSVEVPGRYSYKQYF.

The rearrangement links TRBV21-1 to TRBJ2-3; TRBD2 was called by the table and not checked on the DNA. TRBV21-1 is shown as a pseudogene. The CDR3 runs 19 residues. The CDR3: CASSKEPGLAGGTTDTQYF. The CDR3 DNA sequence: TGTGCCAGCAGCAAAGAACCGGGACTAGCAGGCGGGACCACAGATACGCAGTATTTT.

This chain connects TRBV27 to TRBJ2-7; 9 bases agree with TRBD1. Per germline, CDR1 MNHEY and CDR2 SMNVEV (reference sequence). The CDR3 length is 17 residues. V dropped 5 bases and J dropped 7; count of bases not matched to a gene: 18. The CDR3 reads CASSAHNQGQGLNEQYF. The CDR3 DNA sequence: TGTGCCAGCAGTGCGCACAACCAGGGACAGGGTCTCAATGAGCAGTACTTC.

In its sample, this clonotype was seen a few times. The chain uses TRBV20-1 and TRBJ2-3; D not certain. The V end lost 3 bases, the J end lost 0 bases, and 7 bases lay between the germline ends. Germline-derived CDR1 and CDR2 are DFQATT and SNEGSKA (reference sequence). This CDR3 region has 13 residues. CDR3 bases: TGCAGTGCTAGGGTTACTAGCACAGATACGCAGTATTTT. As protein: CSARVTSTDTQYF.

V and J are TRBV29-1 and TRBJ2-7, with 9 positions matching TRBD1. Germline V gives CDR1 SQVTM, CDR2 ANQGSEA. With 6 bases clipped from V and 6 bases from J, the junction kept 6 bases outside the gene matches. The CDR3 is 12 amino acids. The CDR3 loop is CSVGDRVAEQYF. CDR3 DNA: TGCAGCGTGGGGGACAGGGTAGCCGAGCAGTACTTC.

This clonotype was observed a few times. This sequence joins TRBV7-3 and TRBJ2-1; TRBD2 aligns across 8 bases. Per germline, CDR1 SGHTA and CDR2 FQGTGA. The CDR3 extends over 16 amino acids. V shed 2 bases, J shed 0 bases, and the junction held 3 bases outside the gene matches. CDR3 in DNA: TGTGCCAGCAGCTTACTAGGGACTAGCTCCTACAATGAGCAGTTCTTC. Translating it yields CASSLLGTSSYNEQFF.

Of note for this clonotype: Sequence at one end of the junction differs from germline and may be a read error. CDR3 protein: CTSSLESGQETQYF. The CDR3 nucleotides read TGTACCAGCAGCTTAGAGTCGGGGCAAGAGACCCAGTACTTC. The chain combines TRBV13 with TRBJ2-5; TRBD2 might be the D (5 bases). The CDR3 length is 14 residues. Germline V CDR1 and CDR2: PRHDT, FYEKMQ (reference sequence). The full variable domain, its missing parts supplied by reference TRBV13 and TRBJ2-5, is AAGVIQSPRHLIKEKRETATLKCYPIPRHDTVYWYQQGPGQDPQFLISFYEKMQSDKGSIPDRFSAQQFSDYHSELNMSSLELGDSALYFCTSSLESGQETQYFGPGTRLLVL.

To note about this clonotype: Since the CDR3 does not end with the conserved phenylalanine or tryptophan, this likely comes from a read error. J is TRBJ2-1 and V is TRBV4-3; TRBD1 matches 9 bases. The CDR3 consists of 16 residues. The germline gives CDR1 LGHNA, CDR2 YSLEER. V shed 3 bases and J 3 bases; nucleotides not matched to a gene: 6. Here the CDR3 reads CASSHAGQGHYNEQFS. For the CDR3, the DNA is TGCGCCAGCAGCCACGCGGGACAGGGACACTACAATGAGCAGTTCTCC.

The V call is TRBV12-3 or TRBV12-4, the J call TRBJ1-2; 10 nucleotides line up with TRBD1. The CDR3 spans 14 residues. V trimming: 5 bases; J trimming: 3 bases; junction bases outside the gene matches: 3. Here the CDR3 reads CASSPTGGYYGYTF. Here the CDR3 DNA reads TGTGCCAGCAGTCCGACAGGGGGCTACTATGGCTACACCTTC.

This clonotype was picked up a small number of times. This chain links TRBV7-2 with TRBJ1-1; D perhaps matches TRBD1 (5 bases). CDR3 length: 13 amino acids. Deletions cut 5 bases from V and 1 base from J, with 8 bases between. The germline CDR1 and CDR2 sequences are SGHTA and FQGNSA. The chain's CDR3 is CASSRDPNTEAFF. CDR3 in DNA: TGTGCCAGCAGCCGGGACCCGAACACTGAAGCTTTCTTT. Complete variable domain (other parts from reference TRBV7-2 and TRBJ1-1): GAGVSQSPSNKVTEKGKDVELRCDPISGHTALYWYRQSLGQGLEFLIYFQGNSAPDKSGLPSDRFSAERTGGSVSTLTIQRTQQEDSAVYLCASSRDPNTEAFFGQGTRLTVV.

The rearrangement joins TRBV6-5 to TRBJ2-5; D might be TRBD2 (7 bases). Germline V gene data show CDR1 as MNHEY and CDR2 as SVGAGI. The CDR3 extends over 13 amino acids. Trimming shortened V by 5 bases and J by 5 bases, and 12 bases separated the two germline ends. DNA of the CDR3: TGTGCCAGCAGTACGGGGGGCCCGGAGACCCAGTACTTC. Encoded protein: CASSTGGPETQYF.